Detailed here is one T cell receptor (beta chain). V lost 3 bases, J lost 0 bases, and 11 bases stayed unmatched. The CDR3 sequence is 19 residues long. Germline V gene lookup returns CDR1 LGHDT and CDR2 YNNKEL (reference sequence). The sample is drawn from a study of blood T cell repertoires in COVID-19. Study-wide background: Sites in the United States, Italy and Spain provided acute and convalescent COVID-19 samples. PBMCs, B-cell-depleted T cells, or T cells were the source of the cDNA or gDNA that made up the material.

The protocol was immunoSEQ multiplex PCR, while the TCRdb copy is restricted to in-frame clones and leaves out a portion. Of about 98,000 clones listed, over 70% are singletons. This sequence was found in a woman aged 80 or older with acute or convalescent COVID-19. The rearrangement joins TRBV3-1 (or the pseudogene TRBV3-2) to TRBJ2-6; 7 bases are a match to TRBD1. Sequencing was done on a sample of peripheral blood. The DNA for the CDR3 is TGTGCCAGCAGCCAGGAGGACAGGATTCATATCTCTGGGGCCAACGTCCTGACTTTC. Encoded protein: CASSQEDRIHISGANVLTF.